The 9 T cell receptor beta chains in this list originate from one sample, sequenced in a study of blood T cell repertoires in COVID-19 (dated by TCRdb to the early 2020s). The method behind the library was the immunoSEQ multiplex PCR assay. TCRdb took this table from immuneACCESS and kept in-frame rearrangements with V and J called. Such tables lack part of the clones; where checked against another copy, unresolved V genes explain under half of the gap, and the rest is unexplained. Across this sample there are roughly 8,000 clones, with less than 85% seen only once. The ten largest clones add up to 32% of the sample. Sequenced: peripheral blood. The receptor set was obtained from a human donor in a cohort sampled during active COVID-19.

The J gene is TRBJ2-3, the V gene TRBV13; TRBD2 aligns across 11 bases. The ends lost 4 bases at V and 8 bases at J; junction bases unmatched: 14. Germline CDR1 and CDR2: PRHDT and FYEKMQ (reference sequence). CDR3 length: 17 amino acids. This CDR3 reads CASSSPLAGDSWGTQYF. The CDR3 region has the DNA TGTGCCAGCAGCTCCCCACTAGCGGGGGACTCCTGGGGTACGCAGTATTTT. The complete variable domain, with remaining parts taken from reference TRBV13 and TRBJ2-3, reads AAGVIQSPRHLIKEKRETATLKCYPIPRHDTVYWYQQGPGQDPQFLISFYEKMQSDKGSIPDRFSAQQFSDYHSELNMSSLELGDSALYFCASSSPLAGDSWGTQYFGPGTRLTVL.

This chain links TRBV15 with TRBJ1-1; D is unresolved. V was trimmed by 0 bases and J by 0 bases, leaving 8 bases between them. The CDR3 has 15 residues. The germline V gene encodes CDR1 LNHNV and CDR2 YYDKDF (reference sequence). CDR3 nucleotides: TGTGCCACCAGCAGAGATCGGCGGTTGAACACTGAAGCTTTCTTT. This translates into CATSRDRRLNTEAFF.

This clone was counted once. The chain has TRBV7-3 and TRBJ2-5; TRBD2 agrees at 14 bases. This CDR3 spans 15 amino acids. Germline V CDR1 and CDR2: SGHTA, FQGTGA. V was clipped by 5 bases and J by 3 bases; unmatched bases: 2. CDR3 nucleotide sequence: TGTGCCAGCAGCCCGGGACTAGCGGGGGAAGAGACCCAGTACTTC. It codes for CASSPGLAGEETQYF.

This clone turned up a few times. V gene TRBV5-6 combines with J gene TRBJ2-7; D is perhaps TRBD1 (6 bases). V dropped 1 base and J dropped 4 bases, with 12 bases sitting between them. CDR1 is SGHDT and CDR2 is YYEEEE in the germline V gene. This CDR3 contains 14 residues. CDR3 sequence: CASSLRGSGYEQYV. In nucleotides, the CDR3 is TGTGCCAGCAGCTTGAGGGGGTCGGGGTACGAGCAGTACGTC.

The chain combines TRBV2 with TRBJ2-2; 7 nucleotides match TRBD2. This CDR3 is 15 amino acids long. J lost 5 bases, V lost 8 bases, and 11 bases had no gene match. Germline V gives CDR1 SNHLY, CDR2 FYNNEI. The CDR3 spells CASFSRELRTGELFF. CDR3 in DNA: TGTGCCAGCTTCTCGCGGGAGCTGAGAACCGGGGAGCTGTTTTTT.

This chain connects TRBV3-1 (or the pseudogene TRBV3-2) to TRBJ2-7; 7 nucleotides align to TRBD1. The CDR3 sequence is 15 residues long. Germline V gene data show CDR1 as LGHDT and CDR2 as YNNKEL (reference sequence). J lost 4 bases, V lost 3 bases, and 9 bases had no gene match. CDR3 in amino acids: CASSQTGQLDYEQYF. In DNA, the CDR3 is TGTGCCAGCAGCCAGACGGGACAGCTCGATTACGAGCAGTACTTC.

CDR3 amino acids: CASSQDLGQGPAFF. In DNA form, the CDR3 reads TGCGCCAGCAGCCAAGATTTAGGACAGGGGCCCGCTTTCTTT. The chain links TRBV4-3 to TRBJ1-1; TRBD1 matches 9 bases. V lost 0 bases and J lost 11; bases outside the gene matches: 7. In germline, CDR1 is LGHNA, CDR2 YSLEER. This CDR3 has 14 residues.

CDR3 in amino acids: CASSLEFGRGSGYTF. In nucleotides, the CDR3 is TGTGCCAGCAGCTTAGAATTCGGCAGGGGCTCTGGCTACACCTTC. The chain links TRBV11-2 to TRBJ1-2; weak D call: TRBD1 (6 bases). V lost 0 bases, J lost 7 bases, and 15 bases lay in between. The CDR3 consists of 15 residues. Per germline, CDR1 SGHAT and CDR2 FQNNGV.

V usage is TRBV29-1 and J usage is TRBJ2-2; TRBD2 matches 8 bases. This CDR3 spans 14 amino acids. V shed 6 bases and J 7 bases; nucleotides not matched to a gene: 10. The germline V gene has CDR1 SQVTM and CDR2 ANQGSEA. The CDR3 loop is CSVQREREVGELFF. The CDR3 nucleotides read TGCAGCGTCCAGCGGGAGAGGGAGGTCGGGGAGCTGTTTTTT.